This T cell receptor beta chain was identified in a study of T-cell memory formation after mild COVID-19. Study observations and caveats: Clones shrinking between day 15 and 85 showed a balanced CD4/CD8 split, and those that grew later tilted toward CD4+. Some SARS-CoV-2-responding clones were already detected in memory before infection.

CDR3 length: 15 residues. Germline V lookup: CDR1 SGHRS, CDR2 YFSETQ. V lost 0 bases, J lost 5 bases, and 4 bases stayed unmatched. TCRdb used MiXCR to reprocess the 5' RACE reads, holding one entry per CDR3 protein. There are some 130,000 distinct CDR3 sequences in the sample; around 6.3% occur only once, and approximately 2.3% lies in the top ten. Regarding this clonotype: Its antigen is not known.

This chain joins TRBV5-1 and TRBJ1-1; TRBD1 agrees at 10 bases. The sample consisted of PBMCs or a T cell subset sorted from them (not recorded which). This receptor was identified in an adult woman who had mild COVID-19 (a few samples of this study predate the infection). Cell type and time point are not known. The CDR3 region is CASSLGQGALTEAFF. Written as DNA, the CDR3 is TGCGCCAGCAGCTTGGGACAGGGGGCGCTTACTGAAGCTTTCTTT.